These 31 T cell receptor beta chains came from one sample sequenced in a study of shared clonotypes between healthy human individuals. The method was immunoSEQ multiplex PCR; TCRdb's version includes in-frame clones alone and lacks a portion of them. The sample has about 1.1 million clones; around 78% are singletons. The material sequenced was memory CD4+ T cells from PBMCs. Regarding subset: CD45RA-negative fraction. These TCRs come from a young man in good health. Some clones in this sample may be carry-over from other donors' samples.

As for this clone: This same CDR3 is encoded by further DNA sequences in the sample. The CDR3 DNA reads TGTGCCAGCAGCTCCAATAGCAATCAGCCCCAGCATTTT. Translating it yields CASSSNSNQPQHF. The genes are TRBV9 and TRBJ1-5; D uncertain. This CDR3 region has 13 residues. CDR1 is SGDLS, CDR2 YYNGEE, per germline. V was pared by 4 bases and J by 0 bases, with 5 bases between.

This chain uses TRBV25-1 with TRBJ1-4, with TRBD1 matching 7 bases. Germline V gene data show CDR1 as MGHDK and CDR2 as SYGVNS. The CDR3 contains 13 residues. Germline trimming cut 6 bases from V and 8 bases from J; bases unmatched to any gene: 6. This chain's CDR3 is CASRDRDWEKLFF. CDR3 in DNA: TGTGCCAGCAGAGACAGGGACTGGGAAAAACTGTTTTTT.

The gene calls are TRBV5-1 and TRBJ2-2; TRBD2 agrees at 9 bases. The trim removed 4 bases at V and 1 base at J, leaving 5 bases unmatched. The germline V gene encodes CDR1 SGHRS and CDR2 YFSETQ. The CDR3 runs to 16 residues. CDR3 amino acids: CASSPIAGVNTGELFF. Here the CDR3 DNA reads TGCGCCAGCAGCCCTATAGCGGGAGTGAACACCGGGGAGCTGTTTTTT.

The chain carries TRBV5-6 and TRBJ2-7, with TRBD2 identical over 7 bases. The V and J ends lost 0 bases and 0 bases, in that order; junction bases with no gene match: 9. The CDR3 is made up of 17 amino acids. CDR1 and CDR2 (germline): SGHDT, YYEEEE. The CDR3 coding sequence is TGTGCCAGCAGCTTGGTTCCTAGCGGAAGGAGCTCCTACGAGCAGTACTTC. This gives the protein CASSLVPSGRSSYEQYF. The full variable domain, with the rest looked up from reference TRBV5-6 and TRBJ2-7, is DAGVTQSPTHLIKTRGQQVTLRCSPKSGHDTVSWYQQALGQGPQFIFQYYEEEERQRGNFPDRFSGHQFPNYSSELNVNALLLGDSALYLCASSLVPSGRSSYEQYFGPGTRLTVT.

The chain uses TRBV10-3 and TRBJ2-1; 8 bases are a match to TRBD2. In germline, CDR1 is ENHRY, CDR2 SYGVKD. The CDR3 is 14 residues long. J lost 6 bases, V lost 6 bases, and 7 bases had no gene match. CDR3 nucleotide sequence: TGTGCCATCAGAACGGGACTAGGGGCCAATGAGCAGTTCTTC. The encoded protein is CAIRTGLGANEQFF.

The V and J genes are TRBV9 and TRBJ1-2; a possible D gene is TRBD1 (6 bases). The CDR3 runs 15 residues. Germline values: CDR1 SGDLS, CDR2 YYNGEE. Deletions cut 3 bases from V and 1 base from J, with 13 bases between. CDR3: CASSARQEVNYGYTF. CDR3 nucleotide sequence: TGTGCCAGCAGCGCCCGACAGGAGGTTAACTATGGCTACACCTTC.

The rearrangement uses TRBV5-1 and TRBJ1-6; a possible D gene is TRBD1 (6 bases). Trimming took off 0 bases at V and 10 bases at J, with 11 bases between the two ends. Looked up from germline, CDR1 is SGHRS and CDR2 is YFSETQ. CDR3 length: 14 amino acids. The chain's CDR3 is CASSLGGQRSPLHF. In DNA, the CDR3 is TGCGCCAGCAGCTTGGGGGGGCAGCGGTCACCCCTCCACTTT.

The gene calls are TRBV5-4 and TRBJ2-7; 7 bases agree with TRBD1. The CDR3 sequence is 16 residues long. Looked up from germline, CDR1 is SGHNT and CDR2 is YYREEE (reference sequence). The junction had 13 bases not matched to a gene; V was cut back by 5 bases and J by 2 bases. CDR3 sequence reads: CASRPPPGTDPYEQYF. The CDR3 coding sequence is TGTGCCAGCAGGCCCCCACCCGGGACAGACCCCTACGAGCAGTACTTC.

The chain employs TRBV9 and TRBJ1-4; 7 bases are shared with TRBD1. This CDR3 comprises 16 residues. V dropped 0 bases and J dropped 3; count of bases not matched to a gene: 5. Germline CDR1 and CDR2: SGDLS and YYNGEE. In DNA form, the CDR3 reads TGTGCCAGCAGCGTAGGAACAGGGGCTTCTAATGAAAAACTGTTTTTT. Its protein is CASSVGTGASNEKLFF.

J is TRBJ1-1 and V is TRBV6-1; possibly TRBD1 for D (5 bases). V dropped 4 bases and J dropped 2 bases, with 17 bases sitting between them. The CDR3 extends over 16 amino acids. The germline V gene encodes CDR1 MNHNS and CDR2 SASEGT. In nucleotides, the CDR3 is TGTGCCAGCAGTGGGAGTTTGGGGGTGACAAACACTGAAGCTTTCTTT. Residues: CASSGSLGVTNTEAFF.

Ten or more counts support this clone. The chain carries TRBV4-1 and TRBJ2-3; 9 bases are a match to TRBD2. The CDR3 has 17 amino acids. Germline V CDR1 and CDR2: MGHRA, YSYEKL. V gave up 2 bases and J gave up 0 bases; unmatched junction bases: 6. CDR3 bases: TGCGCCAGCAGCCAAAGACTAGCGGAACTTAGCACAGATACGCAGTATTTT. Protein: CASSQRLAELSTDTQYF.

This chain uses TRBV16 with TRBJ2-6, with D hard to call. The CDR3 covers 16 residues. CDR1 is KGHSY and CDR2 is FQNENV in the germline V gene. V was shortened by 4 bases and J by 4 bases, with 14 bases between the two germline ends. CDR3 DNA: TGTGCCAGCAGCCTTCTGAGGTCAACGGGGGCCAACGTCCTGACTTTC. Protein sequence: CASSLLRSTGANVLTF.

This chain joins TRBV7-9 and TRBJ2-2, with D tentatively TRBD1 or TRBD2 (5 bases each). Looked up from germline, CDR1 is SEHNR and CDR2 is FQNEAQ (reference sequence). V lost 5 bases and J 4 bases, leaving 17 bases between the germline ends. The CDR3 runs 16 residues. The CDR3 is CASSRAAKGTTGELFF. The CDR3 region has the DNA TGTGCCAGCAGCCGAGCCGCGAAAGGGACCACCGGGGAGCTGTTTTTT.

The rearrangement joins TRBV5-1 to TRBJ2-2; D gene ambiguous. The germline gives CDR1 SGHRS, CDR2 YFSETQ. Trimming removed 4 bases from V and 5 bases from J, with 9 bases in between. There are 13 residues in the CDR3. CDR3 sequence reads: CASSVEGTGELFF. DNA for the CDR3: TGCGCCAGCAGCGTTGAAGGGACCGGGGAGCTGTTTTTT.

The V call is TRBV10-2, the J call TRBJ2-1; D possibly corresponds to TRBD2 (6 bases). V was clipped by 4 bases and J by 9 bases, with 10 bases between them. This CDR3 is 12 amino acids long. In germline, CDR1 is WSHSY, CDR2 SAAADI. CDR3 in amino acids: CASSALGGEQFF. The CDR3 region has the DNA TGCGCCAGCAGTGCCCTGGGGGGTGAGCAGTTCTTC.

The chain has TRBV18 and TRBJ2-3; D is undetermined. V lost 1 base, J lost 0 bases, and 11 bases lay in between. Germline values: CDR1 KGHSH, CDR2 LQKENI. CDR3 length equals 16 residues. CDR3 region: CASSPQGSTSTDTQYF. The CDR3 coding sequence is TGTGCCAGCTCACCACAGGGTTCGACTAGCACAGATACGCAGTATTTT. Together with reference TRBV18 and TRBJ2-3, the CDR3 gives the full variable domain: NAGVMQNPRHLVRRRGQEARLRCSPMKGHSHVYWYRQLPEEGLKFMVYLQKENIIDESGMPKERFSAEFPKEGPSILRIQQVVRGDSAAYFCASSPQGSTSTDTQYFGPGTRLTVL.

The CDR3 DNA reads TGTGCCAGCACCCCCCGACAGCAAGAGACCCAGTACTTC. Translating it yields CASTPRQQETQYF. This rearrangement joins TRBV28 to TRBJ2-5; the D gene is possibly TRBD1 (5 bases). The V end lost 7 bases, the J end lost 2 bases, and 11 bases lay between the germline ends. Germline values: CDR1 MDHEN, CDR2 SYDVKM. The CDR3 is made up of 13 amino acids.

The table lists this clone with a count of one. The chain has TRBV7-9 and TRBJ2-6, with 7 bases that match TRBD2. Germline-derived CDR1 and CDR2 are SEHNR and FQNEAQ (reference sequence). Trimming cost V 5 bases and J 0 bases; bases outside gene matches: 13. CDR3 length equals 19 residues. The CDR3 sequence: CASSLPAGRGPSGANVLTF. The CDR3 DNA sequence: TGTGCCAGCAGCCTCCCCGCGGGGAGGGGACCCTCTGGGGCCAACGTCCTGACTTTC.

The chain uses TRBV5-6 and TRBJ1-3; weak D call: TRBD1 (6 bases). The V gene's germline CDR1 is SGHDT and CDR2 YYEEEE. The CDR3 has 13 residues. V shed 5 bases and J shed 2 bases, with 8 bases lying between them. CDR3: CASSYRAGNTIYF. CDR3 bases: TGTGCCAGCAGTTACAGGGCTGGAAACACCATATATTTT.

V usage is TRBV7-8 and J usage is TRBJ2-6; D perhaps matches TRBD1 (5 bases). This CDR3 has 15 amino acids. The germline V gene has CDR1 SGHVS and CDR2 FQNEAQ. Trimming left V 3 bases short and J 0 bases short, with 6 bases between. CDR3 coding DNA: TGTGCCAGCAGCTTTGGACACTCTGGGGCCAACGTCCTGACTTTC. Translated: CASSFGHSGANVLTF.

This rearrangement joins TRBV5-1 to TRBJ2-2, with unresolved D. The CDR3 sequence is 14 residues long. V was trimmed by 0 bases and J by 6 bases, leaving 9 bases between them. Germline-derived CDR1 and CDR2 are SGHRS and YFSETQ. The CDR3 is CASSLAPSPGELFF. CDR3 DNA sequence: TGCGCCAGCAGCTTGGCCCCCTCACCCGGGGAGCTGTTTTTT.

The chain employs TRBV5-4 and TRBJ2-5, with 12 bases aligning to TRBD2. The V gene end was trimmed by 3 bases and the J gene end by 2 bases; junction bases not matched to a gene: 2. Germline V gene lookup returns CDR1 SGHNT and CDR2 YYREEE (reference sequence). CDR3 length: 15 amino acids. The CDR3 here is CASSSGLAGQETQYF. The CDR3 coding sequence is TGTGCCAGCAGCTCCGGACTAGCGGGGCAAGAGACCCAGTACTTC.

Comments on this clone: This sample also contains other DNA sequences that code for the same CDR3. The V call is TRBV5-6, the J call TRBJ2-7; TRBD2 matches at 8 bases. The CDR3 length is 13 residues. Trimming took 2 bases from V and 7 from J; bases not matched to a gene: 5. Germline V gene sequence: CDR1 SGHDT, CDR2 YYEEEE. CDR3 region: CASSLAGVGEQYF. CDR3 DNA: TGTGCCAGCAGCTTAGCGGGAGTAGGTGAGCAGTACTTC.

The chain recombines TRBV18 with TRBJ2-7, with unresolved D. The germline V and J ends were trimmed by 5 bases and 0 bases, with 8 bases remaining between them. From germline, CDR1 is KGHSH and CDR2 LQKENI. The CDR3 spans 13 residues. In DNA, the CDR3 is TGTGCCAGCTCATCTCCAAGCTCCTACGAGCAGTACTTC. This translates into CASSSPSSYEQYF.

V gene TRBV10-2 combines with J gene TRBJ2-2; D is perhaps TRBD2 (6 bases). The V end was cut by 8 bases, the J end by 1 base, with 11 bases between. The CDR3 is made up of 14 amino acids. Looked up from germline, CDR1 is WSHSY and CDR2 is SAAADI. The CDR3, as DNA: TGCGCCAGCTTGGGAGGTGTGAACACCGGGGAGCTGTTTTTT. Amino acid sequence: CASLGGVNTGELFF.

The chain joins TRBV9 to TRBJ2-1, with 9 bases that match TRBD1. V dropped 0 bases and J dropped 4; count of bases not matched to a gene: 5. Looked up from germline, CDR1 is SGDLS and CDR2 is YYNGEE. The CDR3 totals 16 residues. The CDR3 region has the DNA TGTGCCAGCAGCGTAGACCCGGACAGGGGTTACAATGAGCAGTTCTTC. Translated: CASSVDPDRGYNEQFF.

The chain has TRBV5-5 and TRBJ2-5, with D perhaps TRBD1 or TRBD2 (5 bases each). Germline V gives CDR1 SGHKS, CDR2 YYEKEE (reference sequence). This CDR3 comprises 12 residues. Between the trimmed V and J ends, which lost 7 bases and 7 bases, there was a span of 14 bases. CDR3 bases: TGTGCCAGCGGGGAGCGAGGGACGACCCAGTACTTC. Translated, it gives CASGERGTTQYF. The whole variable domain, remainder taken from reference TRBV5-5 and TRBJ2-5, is DAGVTQSPTHLIKTRGQQVTLRCSPISGHKSVSWYQQVLGQGPQFIFQYYEKEERGRGNFPDRFSARQFPNYSSELNVNALLLGDSALYLCASGERGTTQYFGPGTRLLVL.

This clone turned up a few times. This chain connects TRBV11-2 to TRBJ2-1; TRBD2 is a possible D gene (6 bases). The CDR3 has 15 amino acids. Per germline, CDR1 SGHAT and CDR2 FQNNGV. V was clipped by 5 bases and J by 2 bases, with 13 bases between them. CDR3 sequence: CASSPTGGTYNEQFF. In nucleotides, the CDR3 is TGTGCCAGCAGCCCCACTGGGGGGACCTACAATGAGCAGTTCTTC. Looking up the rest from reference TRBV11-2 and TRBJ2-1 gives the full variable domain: EAGVAQSPRYKIIEKRQSVAFWCNPISGHATLYWYQQILGQGPKLLIQFQNNGVVDDSQLPKDRFSAERLKGVDSTLKIQPAKLEDSAVYLCASSPTGGTYNEQFFGPGTRLTVL.

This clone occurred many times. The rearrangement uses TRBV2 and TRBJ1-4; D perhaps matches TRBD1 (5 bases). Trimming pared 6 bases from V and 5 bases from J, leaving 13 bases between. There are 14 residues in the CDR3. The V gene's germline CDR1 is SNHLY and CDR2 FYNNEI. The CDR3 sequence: CASRGPLTNEKLFF. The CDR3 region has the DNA TGTGCCAGCAGGGGACCGCTCACAAATGAAAAACTGTTTTTT.

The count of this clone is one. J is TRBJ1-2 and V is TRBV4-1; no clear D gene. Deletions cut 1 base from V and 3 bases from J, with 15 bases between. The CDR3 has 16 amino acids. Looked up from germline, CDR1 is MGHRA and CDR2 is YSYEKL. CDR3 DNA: TGCGCCAGCAGCCAAGGACATGGTGGGGTGGACTATGGCTACACCTTC. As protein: CASSQGHGGVDYGYTF.

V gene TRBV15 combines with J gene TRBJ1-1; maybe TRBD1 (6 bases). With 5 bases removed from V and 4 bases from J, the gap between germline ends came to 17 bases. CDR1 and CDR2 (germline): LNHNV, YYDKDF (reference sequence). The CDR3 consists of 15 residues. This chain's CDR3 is CATSSPSGGFTEAFF. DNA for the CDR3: TGTGCCACCAGCTCGCCCTCGGGGGGCTTCACTGAAGCTTTCTTT.